A single T cell receptor beta chain is shown here with its context. Antigen unknown. These data originate in a study of shared clonotypes between healthy human individuals. Study-level results: Memory subsets generally showed smaller estimated richness than naive subsets did. Several donors shared about 4.5% of their naive CD4 clonotypes.

The data were produced by immunoSEQ multiplex PCR, yet TCRdb's version contains in-frame clones alone and is incomplete. The table shows about 2.3 million clones, with just over 90% occurring only once. V lost 4 bases to trimming and J lost 16 bases; unmatched junction nucleotides: 11. The CDR3 loop spans 12 amino acids. The germline V gene encodes CDR1 SGHDT and CDR2 YYEEEE. Division of CD4+ cells produced a CD45RA+ naive subset and a CD45RA-negative memory subset. The chain links TRBV5-6 to TRBJ1-5; 7 bases line up with TRBD1. The sequence was obtained from a man between 18 and 35 years old in good health. Some clones in this sample may be carry-over from other donors' samples. The source material was naive CD4+ T cells from PBMCs. The subset: CD45RA+ positively selected. The CDR3 here is CASSRTGTERHF. The CDR3 region has the DNA TGTGCCAGCAGCCGAACCGGGACAGAGCGACATTTT. Full variable domain (remainder filled in from reference TRBV5-6 and TRBJ1-5): DAGVTQSPTHLIKTRGQQVTLRCSPKSGHDTVSWYQQALGQGPQFIFQYYEEEERQRGNFPDRFSGHQFPNYSSELNVNALLLGDSALYLCASSRTGTERHFGDGTRLSIL.